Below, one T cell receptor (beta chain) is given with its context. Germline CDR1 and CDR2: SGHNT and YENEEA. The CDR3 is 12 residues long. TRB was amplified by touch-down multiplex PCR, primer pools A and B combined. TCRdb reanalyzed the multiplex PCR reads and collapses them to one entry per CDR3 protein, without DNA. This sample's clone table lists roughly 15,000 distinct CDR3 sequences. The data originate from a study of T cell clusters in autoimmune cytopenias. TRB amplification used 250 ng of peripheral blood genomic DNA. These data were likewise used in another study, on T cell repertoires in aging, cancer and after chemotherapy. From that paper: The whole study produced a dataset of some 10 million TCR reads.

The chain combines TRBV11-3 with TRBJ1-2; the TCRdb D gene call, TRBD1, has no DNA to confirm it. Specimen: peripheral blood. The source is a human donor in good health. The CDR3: CASSLGGGGYTF.